One TCR beta chain is described in this entry. Looked up from germline, CDR1 is SGDLS and CDR2 is YYNGEE. Trimming cost V 0 bases and J 7 bases; bases outside gene matches: 8. CDR3 length equals 17 residues. Related graft donors supplied nonmyeloablative bone marrow transplants, and mixed chimerism was transient. The record originates from a study of Tregs in tolerant kidney transplant recipients. This table comes from immunoSEQ multiplex PCR, and its TCRdb copy is limited to in-frame clones, with some not included. The sample shows tens of thousands of clones, roughly 93% of them seen only once. This chain links TRBV9 with TRBJ2-1; 12 nucleotides line up with TRBD2. The TCR originated in a human patient who received a combined kidney and bone marrow transplant. Some T cells may possibly be graft donor cells. Here the sequenced sample was CD4+ T cells from blood (PBMCs), taken 12 months after the transplant. The CDR3 spells CASSVGASGGVRNEQFF. CDR3 nucleotides: TGTGCCAGCAGCGTAGGGGCTAGCGGGGGGGTTAGAAATGAGCAGTTCTTC.